This T cell receptor beta chain was obtained from a study of blood T cell repertoires in COVID-19. The overall study: The United States, Italy and Spain provided the acute and convalescent COVID-19 samples.

The V gene's germline CDR1 is MGHRA and CDR2 YSYEKL. V was clipped by 1 base and J by 5 bases, with 11 bases between them. The CDR3 spans 14 residues. Seattle's enrolled individuals joined amid active infection and were then monitored longitudinally. The repertoire was sequenced with immunoSEQ multiplex PCR; TCRdb's copy has only in-frame clones and lacks some. Of roughly 340,000 clones in the sample, around nine tenths were seen once. The chain recombines TRBV4-1 with TRBJ1-1, with D perhaps matching TRBD1 (5 bases). This clonotype originated in a woman between 65 and 79 years old with COVID-19, enrolled during active disease. Sequenced: peripheral blood. CDR3 in DNA: TGCGCCAGCAGCCAAGGGGCAGGGCGGACTGAAGCTTTCTTT. This encodes CASSQGAGRTEAFF.